Shown below are 28 T cell receptor beta chains from a single sample sequenced in a study of blood T cell repertoires in COVID-19. TCRdb keeps only in-frame clones here, not all; method: immunoSEQ multiplex PCR. There are some 130,000 clones in the sample; more than 75% occur only once, and approximately 3.7% lies in the top ten. Sequencing used peripheral blood. These receptors all stem from a man aged 45-65 years with active COVID-19.

The gene calls are TRBV2 and TRBJ1-4; D might be TRBD1 (5 bases). Trimming cost V 3 bases and J 0 bases, with 14 bases left between them. CDR1 is SNHLY, CDR2 FYNNEI, per germline. The CDR3 spans 17 residues. The CDR3 reads CASSDGQGSATNEKLFF. CDR3 DNA: TGTGCCAGCAGTGACGGGCAGGGCAGCGCAACTAATGAAAAACTGTTTTTT.

For the CDR3, the DNA is TGTGCCAGCAGTCAAACTAGCGGGGTTGGCAATGAGCAGTTCTTC. Translating gives CASSQTSGVGNEQFF. The chain recombines TRBV5-4 with TRBJ2-1; 10 bases align to TRBD2. Germline V lookup: CDR1 SGHNT, CDR2 YYREEE (reference sequence). Losses at the gene ends were 5 bases for V and 6 bases for J; bases not matched to a gene: 8. The CDR3 covers 15 residues. The full variable domain, its missing parts supplied by reference TRBV5-4 and TRBJ2-1, is ETGVTQSPTHLIKTRGQQVTLRCSSQSGHNTVSWYQQALGQGPQFIFQYYREEENGRGNFPPRFSGLQFPNYSSELNVNALELDDSALYLCASSQTSGVGNEQFFGPGTRLTVL.

In DNA, the CDR3 is TGTGCCAGCAGCGCGCAGACAGGGGTAGGCGGGGAGCTGTTTTTT. Protein sequence: CASSAQTGVGGELFF. This chain joins TRBV9 and TRBJ2-2; 8 positions agree with TRBD1. Germline V gene lookup returns CDR1 SGDLS and CDR2 YYNGEE. CDR3 length: 15 residues. Trimming took 3 bases from V and 7 from J; bases not matched to a gene: 8.

The rearrangement joins TRBV5-6 to TRBJ1-1; tentatively, D is TRBD1 (6 bases). Germline loops: CDR1 SGHDT, CDR2 YYEEEE. The CDR3 is 15 residues long. Trimming removed 4 bases at V and 5 bases at J, with 18 bases between. The chain's CDR3 is CASSRGRGTGTEAFF. CDR3 bases: TGTGCCAGCAGCCGGGGGAGGGGGACGGGAACTGAAGCTTTCTTT.

This clone appeared once. The J gene is TRBJ2-1, the V gene TRBV7-3; 8 nucleotides match TRBD2. With 5 bases clipped from V and 6 bases from J, the junction kept 9 bases outside the gene matches. CDR1 and CDR2 from the germline V gene are SGHTA and FQGTGA. CDR3 length: 15 amino acids. The CDR3 sequence: CASSDPSGGTNEQFF. In DNA, the CDR3 is TGTGCCAGCAGCGACCCCAGCGGGGGAACCAATGAGCAGTTCTTC. The variable domain in full, with the rest retrieved from reference TRBV7-3 and TRBJ2-1, is GAGVSQTPSNKVTEKGKYVELRCDPISGHTALYWYRQSLGQGPEFLIYFQGTGAADDSGLPNDRFFAVRPEGSVSTLKIQRTERGDSAVYLCASSDPSGGTNEQFFGPGTRLTVL.

This clone was counted a few times. The chain is built from TRBV6-5 and TRBJ2-7; tentative D call: TRBD1 (6 bases). Trimming shortened V by 2 bases and J by 6 bases, and 17 bases separated the two germline ends. The CDR3 extends over 15 amino acids. From germline, CDR1 is MNHEY and CDR2 SVGAGI. CDR3 loop: CASSYDPRTVTEQYF. CDR3 nucleotides: TGTGCCAGCAGTTACGACCCGCGGACAGTGACCGAGCAGTACTTC.

This chain uses TRBV3-1 (or the pseudogene TRBV3-2) with TRBJ1-6; TRBD1 might be the D (5 bases). The CDR3 is made up of 13 amino acids. CDR1 and CDR2 (germline): LGHDT, YNNKEL (reference sequence). The V end was cut by 4 bases, the J end by 9 bases, with 10 bases between. CDR3 coding DNA: TGTGCCAGCAGCCTGGGGGGGTCTTCACCCCTCCACTTT. Translating it yields CASSLGGSSPLHF.

The chain links TRBV19 to TRBJ2-1; 9 positions agree with TRBD2. This CDR3 has 15 amino acids. J gave up 4 bases and V 3 bases, and 4 bases lay outside the gene matches. CDR1 is LNHDA, CDR2 SQIVND, per germline (reference sequence). DNA of the CDR3: TGTGCCAGTAGTATTGGGCGGGGGGGTTACAATGAGCAGTTCTTC. It is translated as CASSIGRGGYNEQFF.

The V call is TRBV2, the J call TRBJ2-6, with TRBD1 identical over 12 bases. The V gene end was trimmed by 4 bases and the J gene end by 4 bases; junction bases not matched to a gene: 5. Germline assignment: CDR1 SNHLY and CDR2 FYNNEI. The length of the CDR3 is 17 residues. The CDR3 here is CASSVGTGGVGANVLTF. The CDR3 coding sequence is TGTGCCAGCAGTGTGGGGACAGGGGGCGTAGGGGCCAACGTCCTGACTTTC.

This chain joins TRBV13 and TRBJ2-2, with 9 bases identical to TRBD2. The CDR3 has 16 residues. Germline CDR1 is PRHDT and CDR2 is FYEKMQ (reference sequence). The V gene end was trimmed by 5 bases and the J gene end by 5 bases; junction bases not matched to a gene: 9. The DNA of the CDR3 is TGTGCCAGCAGCGTTAGCGGGAGTCCCCGGACCGGGGAGCTGTTTTTT. Protein product: CASSVSGSPRTGELFF.

The count of this clone is one. The chain is built from TRBV6-5 and TRBJ1-3; no reliable D call. V was shortened by 2 bases and J by 5 bases, with 16 bases between the two germline ends. This CDR3 has 16 residues. The germline gives CDR1 MNHEY, CDR2 SVGAGI. Here the CDR3 reads CASSYTLPGDRNTIYF. The CDR3, as DNA: TGTGCCAGCAGTTACACCCTCCCAGGTGATAGAAACACCATATATTTT.

The chain joins TRBV10-2 to TRBJ2-5; D perhaps matches TRBD2 (6 bases). There are 15 residues in the CDR3. Germline CDR1 is WSHSY and CDR2 is SAAADI. Trimming took off 6 bases at V and 5 bases at J, with 19 bases between the two ends. CDR3 DNA sequence: TGCGCCAGCAGAGGAGGGACTTATAGCATGGAGACCCAGTACTTC. It codes for CASRGGTYSMETQYF.

The chain recombines TRBV18 with TRBJ2-7, with D possibly matching TRBD1 (6 bases). Trimming removed 6 bases at V and 3 bases at J, with 18 bases between. This CDR3 has 15 amino acids. Per germline, CDR1 KGHSH and CDR2 LQKENI. In nucleotides, the CDR3 is TGTGCCAGCTCCTCTTCCCAGGGGCCCGACTACGAGCAGTACTTC. This translates into CASSSSQGPDYEQYF.

The chain uses TRBV15 and TRBJ2-2; 11 positions match TRBD2. Germline V gives CDR1 LNHNV, CDR2 YYDKDF (reference sequence). There are 16 residues in the CDR3. The V gene end was trimmed by 1 base and the J gene end by 6 bases; junction bases not matched to a gene: 4. The CDR3 here is CATSRVSGRGAGELFF. In DNA, the CDR3 is TGTGCCACCAGCAGAGTTAGCGGGAGGGGGGCCGGGGAGCTGTTTTTT.

The chain is built from TRBV7-3 and TRBJ2-5; no firm D call. V was shortened by 1 base and J by 4 bases, with 13 bases between the two germline ends. CDR1 and CDR2 from the germline V gene are SGHTA and FQGTGA. The CDR3 covers 15 residues. The CDR3 reads CASSLNSGSTETQYF. In DNA form, the CDR3 reads TGTGCCAGCAGCTTAAATTCGGGTAGCACAGAGACCCAGTACTTC.

This clone appeared once. The rearrangement uses TRBV6-6 and TRBJ1-5; TRBD1 agrees at 11 bases. The V gene's germline CDR1 is MNHNY and CDR2 SVGAGI (reference sequence). V shed 4 bases and J 6 bases; nucleotides not matched to a gene: 5. The CDR3 length is 15 residues. The chain's CDR3 is CASSSGQGAGQPQHF. In DNA form, the CDR3 reads TGTGCCAGCAGTTCCGGACAGGGGGCGGGTCAGCCCCAGCATTTT.

CDR3 protein: CASSPSNGDEQFF. The DNA for the CDR3 is TGTGCCAGCTCACCAAGTAACGGGGATGAGCAGTTCTTC. The V call is TRBV18, the J call TRBJ2-1; tentatively, D is TRBD2 (5 bases). Trimming left V 2 bases short and J 8 bases short, with 10 bases between. CDR1 and CDR2 from the germline V gene are KGHSH and LQKENI. The CDR3 is 13 residues long.

The sample holds a few counts of this clone. This chain links TRBV19 with TRBJ1-5, with D possibly TRBD1 on 6 matching bases. CDR3 length equals 15 residues. Germline V lookup: CDR1 LNHDA, CDR2 SQIVND (reference sequence). V shed 9 bases and J shed 2 bases, with 17 bases lying between them. The CDR3 DNA reads TGTGCCAGCCGGGAGGGGACATCGGGCAATCAGCCCCAGCATTTT. Protein: CASREGTSGNQPQHF. The full variable domain, with the rest looked up from reference TRBV19 and TRBJ1-5, is DGGITQSPKYLFRKEGQNVTLSCEQNLNHDAMYWYRQDPGQGLRLIYYSQIVNDFQKGDIAEGYSVSREKKESFPLTVTSAQKNPTAFYLCASREGTSGNQPQHFGDGTRLSIL.

The rearrangement links TRBV19 to TRBJ2-2, with TRBD1 as a possible D gene (6 bases). The CDR3 is 16 amino acids. V lost 5 bases to trimming and J lost 6 bases, with 19 bases between them. Germline V gene data show CDR1 as LNHDA and CDR2 as SQIVND (reference sequence). CDR3 in DNA: TGTGCCAGTAGTCCTAGGAACAGGGTAGGAGCCGGGGAGCTGTTTTTT. It yields the protein CASSPRNRVGAGELFF.

This clone showed up just once. V is TRBV19 and J is TRBJ1-5; TRBD1 matches at 7 bases. V shed 9 bases and J 5 bases; nucleotides not matched to a gene: 4. This CDR3 has 12 amino acids. Germline CDR1 is LNHDA and CDR2 is SQIVND (reference sequence). The CDR3 reads CASRQGHQPQHF. For the CDR3, the DNA is TGTGCCAGCCGACAGGGTCATCAGCCCCAGCATTTT.

The V gene is TRBV12-3 or TRBV12-4, the J gene TRBJ2-7; TRBD2 aligns across 7 bases. CDR3 size: 12 residues. The trim removed 2 bases at V and 8 bases at J, leaving 3 bases unmatched. The CDR3 reads CASSLLRGKQYF. CDR3 DNA sequence: TGTGCCAGCAGTTTATTGCGGGGGAAGCAGTACTTC.

This chain joins TRBV28 and TRBJ1-1, with D unresolved. CDR3 size: 12 residues. Per germline, CDR1 MDHEN and CDR2 SYDVKM. V gave up 7 bases and J gave up 8 bases, with 14 bases separating them. Here the CDR3 DNA reads TGTGCCAGCAACACGTGGGCAGAGGAAGCTTTCTTT. Translation gives CASNTWAEEAFF.

The chain recombines TRBV28 with TRBJ2-7, with D tentatively TRBD2 (6 bases). CDR1 MDHEN and CDR2 SYDVKM come from the germline V gene. V shed 6 bases and J shed 3 bases, with 12 bases lying between them. This CDR3 comprises 13 residues. Here the CDR3 DNA reads TGTGCCAGCAGCCCAGGAGGGGTCTACGAGCAGTACGTC. It yields the protein CASSPGGVYEQYV.

The chain couples TRBV5-1 to TRBJ2-2; D might be TRBD1 (6 bases). This CDR3 has 15 amino acids. The V gene's germline CDR1 is SGHRS and CDR2 YFSETQ. Trimming took off 8 bases at V and 1 base at J, with 15 bases between the two ends. The CDR3 region has the DNA TGCGCCAGTGGGGGTGGACAGTTGAACACCGGGGAGCTGTTTTTT. Translating gives CASGGGQLNTGELFF.

The chain uses TRBV5-4 and TRBJ2-5; D might be TRBD1 (5 bases). V gave up 3 bases and J gave up 0 bases, with 12 bases separating them. This CDR3 has 15 residues. Germline assignment: CDR1 SGHNT and CDR2 YYREEE (reference sequence). CDR3 coding DNA: TGTGCCAGCAGCTCGTTCGGCAGGGACCAAGAGACCCAGTACTTC. This codes for CASSSFGRDQETQYF. Full variable domain (remainder filled in from reference TRBV5-4 and TRBJ2-5): ETGVTQSPTHLIKTRGQQVTLRCSSQSGHNTVSWYQQALGQGPQFIFQYYREEENGRGNFPPRFSGLQFPNYSSELNVNALELDDSALYLCASSSFGRDQETQYFGPGTRLLVL.

This clone showed up just a few times. This chain links TRBV7-2 with TRBJ1-5; 8 bases fit TRBD1. V lost 5 bases, J lost 3 bases, and 9 bases stayed unmatched. Germline V gene data show CDR1 as SGHTA and CDR2 as FQGNSA. The CDR3 contains 16 residues. The CDR3 DNA reads TGTGCCAGCAGCCCCATTTGGACAGGGATCAATCAGCCCCAGCATTTT. This gives the protein CASSPIWTGINQPQHF.

The chain has TRBV27 and TRBJ2-2, with 8 bases fitting TRBD1. Germline CDR1 MNHEY, CDR2 SMNVEV (reference sequence). V lost 4 bases and J lost 6; bases outside the gene matches: 7. The CDR3 consists of 15 residues. The CDR3 DNA sequence: TGTGCCAGCAGTTCTCGACAGGGGTTGGCCGGGGAGCTGTTTTTT. Its translation is CASSSRQGLAGELFF.

The V gene is TRBV29-1, the J gene TRBJ2-3; 10 nucleotides line up with TRBD2. Germline lookup yields CDR1 SQVTM and CDR2 ANQGSEA. V lost 5 bases, J lost 5 bases, and 10 bases stayed unmatched. CDR3 size: 15 residues. The CDR3 DNA is TGCAGCGTTCCGGAGACTAGCGGGTTCGGAGATACGCAGTATTTT. Amino acid sequence: CSVPETSGFGDTQYF.